This T cell receptor (beta chain) emerged from a study of shared clonotypes between healthy human individuals. At a deep level, the assay was run. Every immunoSEQ plate was one replicate of a subset's evenly spread DNA. Generated by immunoSEQ multiplex PCR, the TCRdb table keeps only in-frame clones and is missing some. The sample carries 1,400,000 or so clones, 98% recorded once. CDR1 is MNHNS, CDR2 SASEGT, per germline. This CDR3 is built from 17 residues. V lost 2 bases and J lost 3, with 20 bases in between. Each donor was a Caucasian adult residing in Nashville, Tennessee. The receptor was derived from a man aged 25 to 40 in good health. The chain combines TRBV6-1 with TRBJ2-7; maybe TRBD1 (6 bases). The material sequenced was naive CD4+ T cells sorted from blood. As for subset: CD45RA+ positively selected. This CDR3 reads CASSEFSGTPNHYEQYF. The CDR3 DNA is TGTGCCAGCAGTGAATTTTCCGGGACACCAAATCACTACGAGCAGTACTTC.